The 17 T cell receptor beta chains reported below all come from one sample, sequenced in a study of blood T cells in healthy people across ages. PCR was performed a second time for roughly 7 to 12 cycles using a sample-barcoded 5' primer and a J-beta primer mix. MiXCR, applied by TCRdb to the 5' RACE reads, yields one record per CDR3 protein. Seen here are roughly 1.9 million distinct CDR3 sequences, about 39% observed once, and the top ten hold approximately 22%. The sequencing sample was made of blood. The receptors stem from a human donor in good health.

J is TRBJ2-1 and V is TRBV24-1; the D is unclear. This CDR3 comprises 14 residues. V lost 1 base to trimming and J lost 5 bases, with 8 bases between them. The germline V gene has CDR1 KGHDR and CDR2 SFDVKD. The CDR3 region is CATSDLTRNNEQFF. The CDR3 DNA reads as TGTGCCACCAGTGATTTAACGAGGAACAATGAGCAGTTCTTC.

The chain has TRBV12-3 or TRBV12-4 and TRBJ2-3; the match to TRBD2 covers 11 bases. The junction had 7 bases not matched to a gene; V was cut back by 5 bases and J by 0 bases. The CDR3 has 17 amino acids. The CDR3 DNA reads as TGTGCCAGCAGTACCGGGGGACTAGCGGAGAGCACAGATACGCAGTATTTT. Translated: CASSTGGLAESTDTQYF.

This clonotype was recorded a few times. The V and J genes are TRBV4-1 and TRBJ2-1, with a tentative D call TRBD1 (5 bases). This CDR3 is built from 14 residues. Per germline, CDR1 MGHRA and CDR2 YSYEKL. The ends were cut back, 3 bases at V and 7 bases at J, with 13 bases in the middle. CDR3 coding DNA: TGCGCCAGCAGCCAGGACACTCTGGGGAATGAGCAGTTCTTC. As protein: CASSQDTLGNEQFF.

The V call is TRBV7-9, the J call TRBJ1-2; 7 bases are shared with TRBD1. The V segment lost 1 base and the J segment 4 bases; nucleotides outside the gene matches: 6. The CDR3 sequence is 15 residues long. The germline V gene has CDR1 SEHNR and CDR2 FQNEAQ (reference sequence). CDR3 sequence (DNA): TGTGCCAGCAGCTTAGAAGGGGACAGCCCCTATGGCTACACCTTC. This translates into CASSLEGDSPYGYTF.

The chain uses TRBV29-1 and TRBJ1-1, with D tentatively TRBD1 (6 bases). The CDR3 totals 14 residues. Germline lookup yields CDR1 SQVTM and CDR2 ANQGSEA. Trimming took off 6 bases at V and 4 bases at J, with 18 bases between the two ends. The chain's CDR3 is CSVESKGVSTEAFF. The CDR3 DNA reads TGCAGCGTCGAATCAAAGGGGGTTTCCACTGAAGCTTTCTTT.

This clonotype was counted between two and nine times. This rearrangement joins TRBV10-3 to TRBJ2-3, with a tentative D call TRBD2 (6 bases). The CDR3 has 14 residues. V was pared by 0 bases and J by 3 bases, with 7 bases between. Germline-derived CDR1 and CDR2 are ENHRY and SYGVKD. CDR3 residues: CAISESSGTDTQYF. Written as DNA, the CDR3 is TGTGCCATCAGTGAGTCGAGCGGGACAGATACGCAGTATTTT.

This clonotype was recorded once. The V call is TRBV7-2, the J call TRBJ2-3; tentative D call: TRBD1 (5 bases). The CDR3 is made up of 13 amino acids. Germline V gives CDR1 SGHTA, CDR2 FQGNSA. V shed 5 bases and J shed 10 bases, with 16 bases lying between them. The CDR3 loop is CASSPVGLPAQYF. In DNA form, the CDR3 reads TGTGCCAGCAGCCCGGTGGGGCTCCCGGCGCAGTATTTT.

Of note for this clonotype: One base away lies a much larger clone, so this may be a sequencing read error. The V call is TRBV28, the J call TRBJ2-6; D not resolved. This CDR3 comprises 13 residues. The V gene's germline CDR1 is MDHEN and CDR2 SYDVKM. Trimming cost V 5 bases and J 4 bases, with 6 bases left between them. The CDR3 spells CASSMEGANVLTF. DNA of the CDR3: TGTGCCAGCAGTATGGAGGGGGCCAACGTCCTGACTTTC.

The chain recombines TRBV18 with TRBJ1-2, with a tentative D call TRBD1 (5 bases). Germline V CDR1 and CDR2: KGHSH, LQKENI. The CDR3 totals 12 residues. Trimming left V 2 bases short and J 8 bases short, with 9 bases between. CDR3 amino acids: CASSPFQGGYTF. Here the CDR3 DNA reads TGTGCCAGCTCACCATTCCAGGGCGGCTACACCTTC.

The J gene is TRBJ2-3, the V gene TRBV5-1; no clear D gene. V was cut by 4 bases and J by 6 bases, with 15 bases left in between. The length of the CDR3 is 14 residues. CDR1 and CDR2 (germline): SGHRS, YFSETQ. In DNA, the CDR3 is TGCGCCAGCAGCCCGGGCCTACTACCCGATACGCAGTATTTT. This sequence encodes CASSPGLLPDTQYF.

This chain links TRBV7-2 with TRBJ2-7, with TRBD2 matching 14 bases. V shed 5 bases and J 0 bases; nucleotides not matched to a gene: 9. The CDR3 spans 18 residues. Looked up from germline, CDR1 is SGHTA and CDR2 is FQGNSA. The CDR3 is CASSLGLAGALSSYEQYF. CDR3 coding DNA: TGTGCCAGCAGCCTGGGACTAGCGGGGGCCCTCAGCTCCTACGAGCAGTACTTC.

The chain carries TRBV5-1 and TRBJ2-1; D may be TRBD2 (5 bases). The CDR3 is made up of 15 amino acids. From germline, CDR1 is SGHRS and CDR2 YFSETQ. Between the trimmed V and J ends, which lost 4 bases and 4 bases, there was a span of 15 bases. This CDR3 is CASSQDFSSYNEQFF. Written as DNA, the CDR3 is TGCGCCAGCAGCCAGGACTTCTCATCGTACAATGAGCAGTTCTTC.

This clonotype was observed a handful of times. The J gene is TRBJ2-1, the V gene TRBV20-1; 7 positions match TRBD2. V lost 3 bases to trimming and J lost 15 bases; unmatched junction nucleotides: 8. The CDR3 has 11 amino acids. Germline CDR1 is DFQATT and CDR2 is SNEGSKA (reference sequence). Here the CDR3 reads CSARGSGDRFF. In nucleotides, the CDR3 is TGCAGTGCTAGGGGAAGCGGGGACCGGTTCTTC.

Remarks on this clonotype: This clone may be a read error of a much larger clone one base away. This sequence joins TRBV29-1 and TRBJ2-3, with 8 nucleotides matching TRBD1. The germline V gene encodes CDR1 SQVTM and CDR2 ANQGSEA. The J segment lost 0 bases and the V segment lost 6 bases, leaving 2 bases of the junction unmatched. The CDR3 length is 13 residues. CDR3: CSVWTGSTDTQYF. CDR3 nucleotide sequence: TGCAGCGTGTGGACAGGGAGCACAGATACGCAGTATTTT.

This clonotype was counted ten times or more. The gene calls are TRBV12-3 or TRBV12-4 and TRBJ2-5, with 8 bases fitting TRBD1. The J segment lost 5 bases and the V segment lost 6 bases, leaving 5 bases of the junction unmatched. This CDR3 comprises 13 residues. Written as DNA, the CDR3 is TGTGCCAGCAGCGGACAGGGTCGGGAGACCCAGTACTTC. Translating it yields CASSGQGRETQYF.

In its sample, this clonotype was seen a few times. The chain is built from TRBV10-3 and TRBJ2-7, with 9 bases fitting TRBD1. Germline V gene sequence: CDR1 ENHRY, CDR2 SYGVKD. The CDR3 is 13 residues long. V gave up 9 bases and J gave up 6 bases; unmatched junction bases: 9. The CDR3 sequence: CAIKTGGDLEQYF. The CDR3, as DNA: TGTGCCATAAAGACAGGGGGGGACCTCGAGCAGTACTTC.

The CDR3 spells CASADGRTSTDTQYF. In DNA form, the CDR3 reads TGTGCCAGCGCGGACGGGCGGACCAGCACAGATACGCAGTATTTT. The chain recombines TRBV5-5 with TRBJ2-3; no reliable D call. V was cut by 7 bases and J by 0 bases, with 15 bases left in between. Germline CDR1 SGHKS, CDR2 YYEKEE (reference sequence). This CDR3 is built from 15 residues.